This T cell receptor beta chain stems from a study of blood T cell repertoires in COVID-19. The wider study: Donors in the United States, Italy and Spain gave samples during acute or convalescent COVID-19.

In the authors' methods: Nucleated cell number was recorded as an estimate derived from reference gene primer amplification. Generated by immunoSEQ multiplex PCR, the TCRdb table keeps only in-frame clones and is missing some. V and J calls and clone size follow that table, whereas D and trimming were derived from the DNA. The sample shows over 95,000 clones, over 80% of them seen only once. This receptor was obtained from a man in his 70s with active or convalescent COVID-19. Sequenced material: peripheral blood.

The CDR3 nucleotides read TGTGCCAGTAGTAGACAGGGGACGGCCACTGAAGCTTTCTTT. It is translated as CASSRQGTATEAFF. This chain joins TRBV19 and TRBJ1-1, with TRBD1 matching over 8 bases. Germline V lookup: CDR1 LNHDA, CDR2 SQIVND (reference sequence). V lost 4 bases, J lost 4 bases, and 5 bases stayed unmatched. This CDR3 has 14 residues.